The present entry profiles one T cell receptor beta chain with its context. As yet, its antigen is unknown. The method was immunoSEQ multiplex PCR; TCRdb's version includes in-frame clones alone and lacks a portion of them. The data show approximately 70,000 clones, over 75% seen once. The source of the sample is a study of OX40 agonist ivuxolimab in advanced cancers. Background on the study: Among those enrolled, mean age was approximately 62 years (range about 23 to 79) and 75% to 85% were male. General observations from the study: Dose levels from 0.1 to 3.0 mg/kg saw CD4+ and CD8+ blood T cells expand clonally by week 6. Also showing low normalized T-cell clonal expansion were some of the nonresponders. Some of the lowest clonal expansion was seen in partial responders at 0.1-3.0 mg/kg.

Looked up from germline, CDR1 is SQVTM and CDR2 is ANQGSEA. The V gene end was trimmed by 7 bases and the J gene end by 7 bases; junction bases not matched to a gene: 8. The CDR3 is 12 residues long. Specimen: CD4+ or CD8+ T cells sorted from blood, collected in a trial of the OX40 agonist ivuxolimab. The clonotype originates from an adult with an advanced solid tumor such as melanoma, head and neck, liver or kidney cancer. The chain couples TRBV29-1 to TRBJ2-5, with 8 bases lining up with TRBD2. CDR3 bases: TGCAGCGCCGGGACTAGTGGGGGGACCCAGTACTTC. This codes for CSAGTSGGTQYF.